This passage covers 30 T cell receptor beta chains from one sample sequenced in a study of spatial heterogeneity in lung cancer. The time point: blood at routine non-recurrence follow-up after resection. Unsorted samples of tumor, nontumor lung or frozen PBMC had their whole RNA sequenced. TCRdb re-called the 5' RACE reads with MiXCR, one entry per CDR3 protein. The sample has some 54,000 distinct CDR3 sequences; 7.4% are singletons. The source was PBMCs, collected at follow-up. All receptors derive from a female donor with early-stage non-small cell lung cancer.

This chain uses TRBV12-3 or TRBV12-4 with TRBJ2-3; 8 bases are a match to TRBD2. CDR3 length: 16 residues. V lost 2 bases and J lost 2; bases outside the gene matches: 6. The chain's CDR3 is CASSLSGLGTTDTQYF. The CDR3 DNA sequence: TGTGCCAGCAGTTTATCGGGACTAGGGACCACAGATACGCAGTATTTT.

The V gene is TRBV3-1, the J gene TRBJ2-7, with D perhaps TRBD1 or TRBD2 (5 bases each). Germline-derived CDR1 and CDR2 are LGHDT and YNNKEL (reference sequence). With 8 bases removed from V and 4 bases from J, the gap between germline ends came to 15 bases. CDR3 size: 13 residues. The CDR3 region is CASSRDGRYEQYF. The CDR3 coding sequence is TGTGCCAGCTCCCGGGACGGTCGGTACGAGCAGTACTTC.

This clonotype was counted only a few times. The chain uses TRBV20-1 and TRBJ1-2; possibly TRBD1 for D (5 bases). Trimming pared 0 bases from V and 6 bases from J, leaving 14 bases between. CDR3 length equals 14 residues. Looked up from germline, CDR1 is DFQATT and CDR2 is SNEGSKA (reference sequence). The CDR3 DNA reads TGCAGTGCTAGAGATTTTCGACAGCTCCATGGCTACACCTTC. Its protein product is CSARDFRQLHGYTF.

This clonotype came up a few times. CDR3 in DNA: TGTGCCAGCAGCTCCTACCTACGACTAGCGGGGGGGCTGGGGACCCAGTACTTC. Its translation: CASSSYLRLAGGLGTQYF. The rearrangement links TRBV7-2 to TRBJ2-5; 14 bases agree with TRBD2. The CDR3 covers 18 residues. Germline loops: CDR1 SGHTA, CDR2 FQGNSA. V was pared by 4 bases and J by 7 bases, with 14 bases of the junction left unmatched.

This clonotype was detected a few times. The V and J genes are TRBV20-1 and TRBJ1-1; D is unclear. Germline V gene data show CDR1 as DFQATT and CDR2 as SNEGSKA (reference sequence). The CDR3 sequence is 13 residues long. V was clipped by 4 bases and J by 1 base, with 10 bases between them. The CDR3 nucleotides are TGCAGTGCTACCCCTCGAGGGAACACTGAAGCTTTCTTT. It is translated as CSATPRGNTEAFF.

This clonotype occurred many times. The CDR3 sequence: CASSFPGGRGAFF. The CDR3, as DNA: TGTGCCAGCAGTTTTCCAGGGGGCCGCGGAGCTTTCTTT. The rearrangement joins TRBV28 to TRBJ1-1; TRBD1 matches 8 bases. V lost 3 bases and J lost 10; bases outside the gene matches: 7. Germline loops: CDR1 MDHEN, CDR2 SYDVKM. There are 13 residues in the CDR3.

The rearrangement joins TRBV5-1 to TRBJ1-3; D is ambiguous. V gave up 4 bases and J gave up 4 bases, with 9 bases separating them. The CDR3 totals 13 residues. Germline values: CDR1 SGHRS, CDR2 YFSETQ. The CDR3 sequence: CASSDTPGNTIYF. The CDR3, as DNA: TGCGCCAGCAGCGATACACCCGGAAACACCATATATTTT.

This clonotype was seen more than once but under ten times. This sequence joins TRBV7-2 and TRBJ2-7, with 7 bases identical to TRBD2. This CDR3 has 17 residues. After removal of 1 base from V and 5 bases from J, the junction contained 14 bases not matched to a gene. In germline, CDR1 is SGHTA, CDR2 FQGNSA. Written as DNA, the CDR3 is TGTGCCAGCAGCTTAGATTGGCCGGGGGGAAATCAAGACGAGCAGTACTTC. This gives the protein CASSLDWPGGNQDEQYF.

This clonotype was seen ten or more times. This chain connects TRBV30 to TRBJ1-1; weak D call: TRBD1 (5 bases). Germline-derived CDR1 and CDR2 are GTSNPN and SVGIG (reference sequence). The CDR3 covers 11 residues. Trimming took 8 bases from V and 11 from J, leaving 18 bases between them. This CDR3 is CAGGTAGTAFF. DNA for the CDR3: TGTGCCGGAGGGACCGCGGGCACGGCTTTCTTT.

This clonotype showed up many times. The rearrangement links TRBV4-1 to TRBJ2-5; D might be TRBD1 (5 bases). Germline V gives CDR1 MGHRA, CDR2 YSYEKL. The CDR3 is 14 residues long. V was shortened by 4 bases and J by 5 bases, with 14 bases between the two germline ends. CDR3 DNA: TGCGCCAGCAGCCGGGGCAGGGCTGAGGAGACCCAGTACTTC. It codes for CASSRGRAEETQYF.

This clonotype appeared a few times. This chain connects TRBV7-9 to TRBJ2-5; either TRBD1 or TRBD2 may supply D (5 bases each). Looked up from germline, CDR1 is SEHNR and CDR2 is FQNEAQ (reference sequence). This CDR3 region has 14 residues. Trimming cost V 5 bases and J 7 bases, with 17 bases left between them. The CDR3 here is CASSRDLLRGTQYF. The CDR3 nucleotides are TGTGCCAGCAGCCGGGACCTCCTTAGGGGGACCCAGTACTTC. The complete variable domain, with remaining parts taken from reference TRBV7-9 and TRBJ2-5, reads DTGVSQNPRHKITKRGQNVTFRCDPISEHNRLYWYRQTLGQGPEFLTYFQNEAQLEKSRLLSDRFSAERPKGSFSTLEIQRTEQGDSAMYLCASSRDLLRGTQYFGPGTRLLVL.

This clonotype was seen many times. This CDR3 is CASSLRQGGNQPQHF. The CDR3 bases are TGTGCCAGCAGCTTAAGGCAGGGAGGCAATCAGCCCCAGCATTTT. The chain links TRBV7-2 to TRBJ1-5; D might be TRBD1 (5 bases). CDR1 and CDR2 (germline): SGHTA, FQGNSA. Trimming took off 2 bases at V and 2 bases at J, with 10 bases between the two ends. This CDR3 spans 15 amino acids.

The V gene is TRBV7-2, the J gene TRBJ1-5; 9 nucleotides line up with TRBD1. The germline gives CDR1 SGHTA, CDR2 FQGNSA. V was clipped by 1 base and J by 4 bases; unmatched bases: 2. The CDR3 sequence is 15 residues long. CDR3 DNA sequence: TGTGCCAGCAGCTTAGTTGGGACAGGGAATCAGCCCCAGCATTTT. This gives the protein CASSLVGTGNQPQHF.

The chain employs TRBV29-1 and TRBJ2-3; 9 nucleotides align to TRBD1. CDR3 length: 15 residues. Germline loops: CDR1 SQVTM, CDR2 ANQGSEA. Trimming took 6 bases from V and 2 from J; bases not matched to a gene: 9. DNA of the CDR3: TGCAGCGTCGACCCGGGACAGGGATACACAGATACGCAGTATTTT. Translated: CSVDPGQGYTDTQYF.

This clonotype was observed at least ten times. V is TRBV4-3 and J is TRBJ2-2; 7 bases agree with TRBD2. This CDR3 contains 17 residues. The germline V gene encodes CDR1 LGHNA and CDR2 YSLEER. V was clipped by 0 bases and J by 5 bases; unmatched bases: 9. Here the CDR3 reads CASSQDQMGGNTGELFF. CDR3 sequence (DNA): TGCGCCAGCAGCCAAGATCAGATGGGAGGGAATACCGGGGAGCTGTTTTTT.

This clonotype has ten or more counts. The CDR3 sequence: CASSDRDAEQYF. The DNA for the CDR3 is TGCGCCAGCAGTGACCGGGACGCCGAGCAGTACTTC. This rearrangement joins TRBV10-1 to TRBJ2-7, with D possibly called TRBD1 or TRBD2 (5 bases each). V was clipped by 3 bases and J by 6 bases, with 9 bases between them. The CDR3 is 12 amino acids. The germline V gene encodes CDR1 WNHNN and CDR2 SYGVQD (reference sequence).

This clonotype was seen more than once but under ten times. V and J are TRBV13 and TRBJ2-1; 8 bases align to TRBD1. V shed 1 base, J shed 8 bases, and the junction held 7 bases outside the gene matches. Germline-derived CDR1 and CDR2 are PRHDT and FYEKMQ (reference sequence). This CDR3 has 15 amino acids. This chain's CDR3 is CASSLAQGELDEQFF. In nucleotides, the CDR3 is TGTGCCAGCAGCTTAGCACAGGGGGAGCTCGATGAGCAGTTCTTC.

This clonotype was counted a few times. This chain connects TRBV18 to TRBJ2-1; 8 bases are shared with TRBD2. V shed 2 bases, J shed 5 bases, and the junction held 2 bases outside the gene matches. The CDR3 spans 14 residues. Germline values: CDR1 KGHSH, CDR2 LQKENI. CDR3: CASSPAGGNNEQFF. CDR3 DNA: TGTGCCAGCTCACCAGCGGGGGGAAACAATGAGCAGTTCTTC.

The chain carries TRBV7-9 and TRBJ1-2, with D perhaps matching TRBD1 (5 bases). CDR1 is SEHNR and CDR2 is FQNEAQ in the germline V gene (reference sequence). V was clipped by 0 bases and J by 8 bases, with 16 bases between them. The CDR3 spans 15 residues. For the CDR3, the DNA is TGTGCCAGCAGCTTAGCTGGGGGGAGCAGAAAGGGCTACACCTTC. It translates to CASSLAGGSRKGYTF.

This clonotype was counted many times. The chain links TRBV7-9 to TRBJ2-4, with 7 positions matching TRBD1. This CDR3 has 18 residues. V dropped 1 base and J dropped 0; count of bases not matched to a gene: 9. Germline loops: CDR1 SEHNR, CDR2 FQNEAQ (reference sequence). This CDR3 is CASSLGDIAGGAKNIQYF. The CDR3 DNA reads as TGTGCCAGCAGCTTAGGGGATATTGCAGGGGGAGCCAAAAACATTCAGTACTTC.

V and J are TRBV5-1 and TRBJ2-5; D may be TRBD2 (6 bases). Germline CDR1 is SGHRS and CDR2 is YFSETQ. The CDR3 contains 14 residues. The V and J ends lost 3 bases and 2 bases respectively, with 11 bases between them. CDR3 region: CASSWAGNQETQYF. The CDR3 region has the DNA TGCGCCAGCAGCTGGGCGGGGAATCAAGAGACCCAGTACTTC.

The V gene is TRBV7-9, the J gene TRBJ1-2; D uncertain. CDR1 and CDR2 from the germline V gene are SEHNR and FQNEAQ (reference sequence). The CDR3 runs 13 residues. The V end lost 3 bases, the J end lost 11 bases, and 16 bases lay between the germline ends. Written as DNA, the CDR3 is TGTGCCAGCAGCTTGGACCCTATATTGGGGTACACCTTC. It encodes CASSLDPILGYTF.

This clonotype has a handful of counts. V is TRBV14 and J is TRBJ2-5, with 9 bases matching TRBD1. V was clipped by 1 base and J by 3 bases; unmatched bases: 6. Germline lookup yields CDR1 SGHDN and CDR2 FVKESK. The CDR3 totals 16 residues. The CDR3 reads CASSQGPGQGEETQYF. The CDR3 bases are TGTGCCAGCAGCCAAGGACCGGGACAGGGAGAAGAGACCCAGTACTTC.

This clonotype was counted at least ten times. The chain has TRBV20-1 and TRBJ1-1, with unresolved D. Germline CDR1 is DFQATT and CDR2 is SNEGSKA (reference sequence). CDR3 size: 12 residues. The V gene lost 6 bases and the J gene lost 1 base, with 9 bases spanning the gap. This chain's CDR3 is CSAGRRNTEAFF. Written as DNA, the CDR3 is TGCAGTGCAGGCCGCCGGAACACTGAAGCTTTCTTT.

This clonotype was counted many times. V gene TRBV5-1 combines with J gene TRBJ2-3; 9 nucleotides align to TRBD2. The CDR3 covers 13 residues. V shed 7 bases and J 4 bases; nucleotides not matched to a gene: 4. Looked up from germline, CDR1 is SGHRS and CDR2 is YFSETQ. This CDR3 reads CASAGLASDTQYF. CDR3 in DNA: TGCGCCAGCGCGGGACTAGCTTCAGATACGCAGTATTTT.

There are a few counts of this clonotype. The genes are TRBV15 and TRBJ2-5, with 9 positions matching TRBD1. Germline V gene sequence: CDR1 LNHNV, CDR2 YYDKDF (reference sequence). Trimming removed 8 bases from V and 5 bases from J; junction bases left unmatched: 9. This CDR3 contains 14 residues. The CDR3, as DNA: TGTGCCACCTCGCCACAGGGGGCCGACGAGACCCAGTACTTC. Its protein product is CATSPQGADETQYF.

Details on this clonotype: Relative to the germline gene, one junction end is altered; a read error may explain this. The chain employs TRBV7-7 and TRBJ2-2; no definite D call. Germline V lookup: CDR1 SSHAT, CDR2 FNYEAQ (reference sequence). CDR3 length equals 15 residues. CDR3 in amino acids: CASSLVPPPSGELFF. For the CDR3, the DNA is TGTGCTAGCAGCTTAGTCCCGCCTCCGAGCGGGGAGCTGTTTTTT.

There are a few counts of this clonotype. The genes are TRBV6-2 or TRBV6-3 and TRBJ1-1; D is unresolved. The CDR3 is 13 residues long. V shed 0 bases and J shed 7 bases, with 9 bases lying between them. Germline V gene data show CDR1 as MNHEY and CDR2 as SVGEGT. CDR3 DNA sequence: TGTGCCAGCAGTTACTCGACGGTTGTTGAAGCTTTCTTT. This codes for CASSYSTVVEAFF.

This clonotype was picked up many times. This chain links TRBV4-1 with TRBJ1-2; possible D gene TRBD1, 5 bases. Per germline, CDR1 MGHRA and CDR2 YSYEKL. V was pared by 4 bases and J by 4 bases, with 19 bases between. This CDR3 is built from 16 residues. The CDR3 sequence is CASSREDRGPFYGYTF. The CDR3 nucleotides read TGCGCCAGCAGCCGGGAGGATAGGGGACCCTTCTATGGCTACACCTTC.

The V and J genes are TRBV2 and TRBJ2-2; the D is unclear. Trimming removed 7 bases at V and 3 bases at J, with 18 bases between. This CDR3 is 16 amino acids long. The germline CDR1 and CDR2 sequences are SNHLY and FYNNEI. The CDR3 protein is CASKYPPPGYTGELFF. The CDR3 region has the DNA TGTGCCAGCAAATATCCCCCACCCGGATACACCGGGGAGCTGTTTTTT.